What follows describes a single T cell receptor beta chain. This clonotype has more than one count but fewer than ten. Its antigen target is currently unknown. The input lacks base qualities; no much larger clone sits a single base away. The source of the sample is a study of CD8 T cells in Susac syndrome (dated by TCRdb to between 2018 and 2021). Context from the whole study: Among the Susac syndrome patients who were sequenced, clinically active disease was present in 5 or 6 and clinical remission was observed in eight. At the time of blood withdrawal, Susac syndrome patients were either therapy-naive, taking corticosteroids (with some also receiving IVIg), or on IVIg alone. The study used repertoire sequencing to test whether antigen drove CD8+ T cell activation and differentiation in Susac syndrome. The clonality of the CD8+ T cell repertoire was compared across 12 healthy donors, some 14 Susac syndrome patients and roughly 16 multiple sclerosis patients. Broad study findings and their caveats: The number of individuals in the TCR sequencing and HLA analysis was acknowledged as relatively small. Over 15 and five Susac-specific public clones were found in the total CD8+ and CD8+ TEMRA repertoires, respectively. CD8+ repertoires in Susac syndrome showed clonal expansion, which was highest in CD8+ TEMRA cells and was greater in clinically active patients than in remitting patients.

RNA was extracted using the RNeasy kit, and about 0.45 to 1 ug of the RNA was reverse transcribed with random hexamers. TCR beta CDR3 regions were amplified with the immunoSEQ multiplex PCR assay covering 54 Vbeta and 13 Jbeta segments. PCR amplification bias was corrected using a synthetic template baseline for primer optimization and computational correction. In the original analysis: Reads were assigned to V, D and J genes according to IMGT and analyzed in immunoSEQ Analyzer, with only productive sequences retained. Clonality was calculated as one minus the Shannon entropy normalized by log2 of the number of productive unique sequences. For each patient and control, public and private clones were evaluated among the 100 most prevalent clones. Clones were defined as Susac-specific when absent from the healthy and MS cohorts, from approximately 970 published viral clones and from other ImmuneACCESS disease sequences. Through fastp at Q25 and MiXCR, TCRdb rebuilt clones from the public reads, retaining in-frame beta chains. Each entry merges the rows of one CDR3 protein and shows their most common DNA and genes. These V and J calls rely on TCRdb rather than the paper's analysis. The sample records approximately 120,000 distinct CDR3 sequences, around 95% of which are singletons. About 0.19% of the sample lies in the top ten.

Peripheral blood CD8+ and CD4+ T cells from healthy donors, Susac syndrome patients and multiple sclerosis patients were profiled by high-throughput TCR beta sequencing. The Susac syndrome patients fulfilled recently defined diagnostic criteria for definite or probable disease. Bulk CD8+ and CD4+ T cells were purified by magnetic negative isolation, while CD8+ TEMRA cells were enriched using FACS. Blood was drawn into EDTA tubes, processed within 24 hours, and PBMCs were isolated by density gradient centrifugation. PBMCs destined for TCR sequencing were cryopreserved in liquid nitrogen and later thawed in a 37 °C water bath. The sorted or isolated CD4+, CD8+ and CD8+ TEMRA cells reached a purity of at least 90%. Sequences SGHAT (CDR1) and FQNNGV (CDR2) are obtained from the germline V gene. V and J lose 1 base and 3 bases, and a span of 11 bases separates them. Including cysteine and phenylalanine, the CDR3 has 15 amino acids. CDR3 DNA is the only sequence kept; it has 45 bases, read in frame from the first base.

Input material: CD8+ T cells from PBMCs. The source is a human donor with Susac syndrome. This chain joins TRBV11-2 to TRBJ2-3; TRBD1 could be the D gene, as 6 bases match. The CDR3: CASSLGTGTTDTQYF. The nucleotides read TGTGCCAGCAGCTTAGGAACGGGGACAACAGATACGCAGTATTTT.